These 15 T cell receptor beta chains originate from one sample sequenced in a study of human T cells and chemical hapten exposure (dated by TCRdb to about 2021). What the time point label conveys for this sample: patch test 2, 6 weeks after DPC sensitization. The intended sense of this specimen's treatment or condition label: therapeutic diphenylcyclopropenone sensitization with weekly scalp DPC. Library preparation employed RACE. Sequencer: NextSeq 500. TCRdb passed the public sequencing reads through fastp at Q25 and MiXCR, retaining productive beta sequences. Every CDR3 protein is listed once, alongside the most common genes and DNA of its rows. The sample table lists approximately 87,000 distinct CDR3 sequences, more than 9.5% of them with a count of one. Approximately 3.4% of the sample rests with the top ten. The sequencing used whole blood, collected in connection with sensitization to the hapten diphenylcyclopropenone (DPC). The source of these receptors is a middle-aged woman with alopecia areata. Some clones in this sample may be carry-over from other donors' samples.

This clonotype was seen ten or more times. The chain combines TRBV5-1 with TRBJ2-2; no definite D call. The CDR3 has 14 amino acids. V lost 4 bases and J 7 bases, leaving 14 bases between the germline ends. The germline CDR1 and CDR2 sequences are SGHRS and YFSETQ. In DNA, the CDR3 is TGCGCCAGCAGCGGAAAGACACTAAACGGGGAGCTGTTTTTT. This encodes CASSGKTLNGELFF.

The CDR3 reads CASSVDMTYGYTF. For the CDR3, the DNA is TGTGCCAGCAGCGTGGACATGACCTATGGCTACACCTTC. The rearrangement joins TRBV11-2 to TRBJ1-2; maybe TRBD1 (5 bases). This CDR3 has 13 residues. V was trimmed by 5 bases and J by 4 bases, leaving 11 bases between them. Germline V gene data show CDR1 as SGHAT and CDR2 as FQNNGV.

This clonotype has a handful of counts. This chain joins TRBV7-2 and TRBJ2-1; D gene ambiguous. The CDR3 is 12 amino acids. Germline CDR1 SGHTA, CDR2 FQGNSA. V lost 5 bases, J lost 7 bases, and 9 bases lay in between. CDR3 amino acids: CASSPMRNEQFF. CDR3 DNA sequence: TGTGCCAGCAGCCCCATGAGGAATGAGCAGTTCTTC.

The chain combines TRBV7-8 with TRBJ2-1; 7 nucleotides line up with TRBD1. The germline CDR1 and CDR2 sequences are SGHVS and FQNEAQ. Trimming at V came to 2 bases and at J to 0 bases, leaving 7 bases not matched to a gene. This CDR3 is 17 amino acids long. The CDR3 loop is CASSLPRQGSSYNEQFF. CDR3 nucleotide sequence: TGTGCCAGCAGCTTACCGAGACAGGGAAGCTCCTACAATGAGCAGTTCTTC.

This clonotype was observed a few times. A read error may produce the germline difference seen at one junction end. The chain carries TRBV20-1 and TRBJ2-5; 10 bases are a match to TRBD1. Germline loops: CDR1 DFQATT, CDR2 SNEGSKA (reference sequence). The CDR3 covers 14 residues. In DNA, the CDR3 is TGCAGTGCTCGAGAGGGACAGGGGAAGGAGACCCAGTACTTC. This codes for CSAREGQGKETQYF.

This clonotype was seen a few times. The rearrangement joins TRBV5-4 to TRBJ1-2, with TRBD1 as a possible D gene (6 bases). Germline V gives CDR1 SGHNT, CDR2 YYREEE (reference sequence). Trimming shortened V by 4 bases and J by 0 bases, and 10 bases separated the two germline ends. This CDR3 spans 14 amino acids. The CDR3 DNA sequence: TGTGCCAGCAGCCCGGGGGGCGCTAACTATGGCTACACCTTC. Its protein product is CASSPGGANYGYTF.

The rearrangement joins TRBV18 to TRBJ1-4, with TRBD1 as a possible D gene (5 bases). The V end was cut by 3 bases, the J end by 8 bases, with 13 bases between. Germline V gene sequence: CDR1 KGHSH, CDR2 LQKENI. The CDR3 contains 14 residues. This chain's CDR3 is CASSPGTWEEKLFF. CDR3 in DNA: TGTGCCAGCTCACCCGGGACTTGGGAAGAAAAACTGTTTTTT.

The chain combines TRBV5-4 with TRBJ2-2; D might be TRBD1 or TRBD2, each matching 5 bases. The ends were cut back, 4 bases at V and 4 bases at J, with 14 bases in the middle. Germline CDR1 reads SGHNT; CDR2 reads YYREEE (reference sequence). The CDR3 sequence is 15 residues long. CDR3 DNA sequence: TGTGCCAGCAGCCGGGATGGCAGGGCCACCGGGGAGCTGTTTTTT. This sequence encodes CASSRDGRATGELFF. Complete variable domain (other parts from reference TRBV5-4 and TRBJ2-2): ETGVTQSPTHLIKTRGQQVTLRCSSQSGHNTVSWYQQALGQGPQFIFQYYREEENGRGNFPPRFSGLQFPNYSSELNVNALELDDSALYLCASSRDGRATGELFFGEGSRLTVL.

The chain carries TRBV6-2 or TRBV6-3 and TRBJ1-2, with TRBD1 as a possible D gene (5 bases). Germline V gene lookup returns CDR1 MNHEY and CDR2 SVGEGT. Trimming removed 2 bases from V and 2 bases from J, with 9 bases in between. The CDR3 runs 14 residues. The CDR3 DNA follows: TGTGCCAGCAGTTACAGGGGATCGAACTATGGCTACACCTTC. Protein sequence: CASSYRGSNYGYTF.

The CDR3 DNA sequence: TGTGCCAGCAGTTACTTTGAAGGCAATCAGCCCCAGCATTTT. Amino acid sequence: CASSYFEGNQPQHF. The V and J genes are TRBV6-2 or TRBV6-3 and TRBJ1-5; D not resolved. V lost 1 base to trimming and J lost 2 bases, with 6 bases between them. This CDR3 has 14 residues. Germline-derived CDR1 and CDR2 are MNHEY and SVGEGT.

In its sample, this clonotype was seen a few times. J is TRBJ2-1 and V is TRBV5-1; the match to TRBD2 covers 8 bases. Germline V CDR1 and CDR2: SGHRS, YFSETQ. The CDR3 loop spans 15 amino acids. Unmatched junction bases numbered 4, after V lost 5 bases and J lost 0 bases. CDR3 residues: CASRVAGSSYNEQFF. The CDR3, as DNA: TGCGCCAGCAGAGTAGCGGGGAGCTCCTACAATGAGCAGTTCTTC.

The sample holds many counts of this clonotype. V usage is TRBV3-1 and J usage is TRBJ2-7; possibly TRBD1 for D (6 bases). Trimming cost V 4 bases and J 5 bases, with 15 bases left between them. The CDR3 runs 14 residues. The germline CDR1 and CDR2 sequences are LGHDT and YNNKEL (reference sequence). The DNA for the CDR3 is TGTGCCAGCAGCCTAAGACAGGTTTCGAACGAGCAGTACTTC. Translating it yields CASSLRQVSNEQYF.

This clonotype has just a few counts. V usage is TRBV2 and J usage is TRBJ1-2; tentatively, D is TRBD1 (6 bases). Trimming stripped 9 bases from V and 4 bases from J, with 15 bases between. Germline CDR1 reads SNHLY; CDR2 reads FYNNEI. There are 13 residues in the CDR3. In DNA, the CDR3 is TGTGCCAGGGGCCAGGGGACGCGCTATGGCTACACCTTC. Its translation is CARGQGTRYGYTF.

Ten or more counts support this clonotype. The chain couples TRBV20-1 to TRBJ1-1; D remains unclear. Deletions cut 0 bases from V and 4 bases from J, with 9 bases between. The CDR3 is 13 residues long. Germline lookup yields CDR1 DFQATT and CDR2 SNEGSKA (reference sequence). Here the CDR3 reads CSARDSRSTEAFF. CDR3 nucleotides: TGCAGTGCTAGAGATAGTCGATCCACTGAAGCTTTCTTT.

The chain couples TRBV20-1 to TRBJ2-4, with a tentative D call TRBD1 (5 bases). Trimming removed 4 bases from V and 7 bases from J, with 20 bases in between. The germline gives CDR1 DFQATT, CDR2 SNEGSKA (reference sequence). The CDR3 extends over 15 amino acids. The CDR3 protein is CSAKGPGPFGNIQYF. The CDR3 DNA reads TGCAGTGCTAAGGGGCCGGGCCCTTTCGGGAACATTCAGTACTTC.